This T cell receptor beta chain was observed in a study of blood T cell repertoires in COVID-19. As for the study in general: Both acute and convalescent COVID-19 samples were obtained from the United States, Italy and Spain. T cells, B-cell-depleted T cells, or PBMCs provided the cDNA or gDNA that served as material.

The CDR3 loop spans 13 amino acids. Germline CDR1 is MRHNA and CDR2 is SNTAGT. Deletions cut 5 bases from V and 9 bases from J, with 14 bases between. In the original workflow: Cell counts per sample came from amplifying reference gene primers. Profiling relied on immunoSEQ multiplex PCR, and the TCRdb table lists in-frame clones only, not all of them. V and J calls and clone size come straight from that table; D and trimming were deduced from the DNA. The repertoire holds approximately 290,000 clones, about 90% seen once, with approximately 2.2% in the top ten. What was sequenced was peripheral blood. This receptor was obtained from a man younger than 30 with active or convalescent COVID-19. The V call is TRBV6-4, the J call TRBJ2-4; a weak D match, TRBD1 (5 bases). CDR3 sequence: CASSQDGQGIQYF. In DNA form, the CDR3 reads TGTGCCAGCAGTCAGGACGGTCAGGGCATTCAGTACTTC.